A selection of T cell receptor beta chains follows, all from one sample in a study of blood T cell repertoires in COVID-19. Assay: immunoSEQ multiplex PCR; the TCRdb copy retains only in-frame clones and omits some. The data show just over 80,000 clones, roughly 91% seen once. Sample: PBMCs or T cells enriched from blood (not recorded which). The receptors originated from a woman in her forties or fifties with acute COVID-19. Each CDR3 is given with its conserved first and last residue. A D gene is named only where the DNA matches it firmly. The size field is filled for only some rows; it gives once, few, many or a size class.

. TRBJ2-7 . 12 TRBV5-8 CASEQREGEQYF TGTGCCAGCGAACAGAGGGAAGGCGAGCAGTACTTC
once TRBJ1-1 . 14 TRBV7-9 CASSLISGNTEAFF TGTGCCAGCAGCTTAATCTCGGGGAACACTGAAGCTTTCTTT
. TRBJ2-6 TRBD1 18 TRBV6-4 CASSEPGQGNSGANVLTF TGTGCCAGCAGTGAACCGGGACAGGGTAACTCTGGGGCCAACGTCCTGACTTTC
. TRBJ2-1 TRBD2 21 TRBV24-1 CATSALGGTSGPRGSYNEQFF TGTGCCACCAGTGCCCTGGGGGGAACTAGCGGGCCCCGAGGGTCCTACAATGAGCAGTTCTTC
. TRBJ1-1 . 16 TRBV11-2 CASSLMNSGFQTEAFF TGTGCCAGCAGCTTAATGAATTCGGGATTTCAGACTGAAGCTTTCTTT
. TRBJ2-1 TRBD2 14 TRBV7-3 CASSSHSGRNEQFF TGTGCCAGCAGCTCACATTCCGGGAGGAATGAGCAGTTCTTC
. TRBJ2-7 . 13 TRBV11-1 CASSPAGSYEQYF TGTGCCAGCAGCCCGGCGGGTTCCTACGAGCAGTACTTC
. TRBJ2-5 . 14 TRBV7-8 CASRRDRIEETQYF TGTGCCAGCAGGCGGGACAGAATAGAAGAGACCCAGTACTTC
. TRBJ1-3 . 15 TRBV7-9 CASSFSGTSGNTIYF TGTGCCAGCAGCTTCAGCGGTACCTCTGGAAACACCATATATTTT
. TRBJ2-3 TRBD1 17 TRBV19 CASSHGERTGGQDTQYF TGTGCCAGTAGTCATGGGGAGCGGACAGGGGGTCAGGATACGCAGTATTTT
. TRBJ1-4 TRBD1 15 TRBV5-1 CASSLQGAGSEKLFF TGCGCCAGCAGCCTACAGGGGGCAGGTAGTGAAAAACTGTTTTTT
. TRBJ1-2 . 12 TRBV27 CASSQGPYGYTF TGTGCCAGCAGCCAGGGGCCCTATGGCTACACCTTC
few TRBJ2-5 TRBD1 13 TRBV29-1 CSVDTGGQETQYF TGCAGCGTTGATACAGGGGGTCAAGAGACCCAGTACTTC
. TRBJ2-1 TRBD2 13 TRBV27 CASRTSGSHEQFF TGTGCCAGTCGGACTAGCGGGAGCCATGAGCAGTTCTTC
. TRBJ2-2 TRBD1 14 TRBV19 CATIKTGGTGELFF TGTGCCACCATAAAGACAGGGGGTACCGGGGAGCTGTTTTTT
. TRBJ2-2 TRBD2 14 TRBV6-5 CASGEWGGAGELFF TGTGCCAGCGGGGAATGGGGGGGAGCCGGGGAGCTGTTTTTT
. TRBJ2-1 TRBD1 15 TRBV9 CASSVGQGRYNEQFF TGTGCCAGCAGCGTCGGACAGGGTCGATACAATGAGCAGTTCTTC
. TRBJ2-4 . 17 TRBV27 CASSSHLGGEAKNIQYF TGTGCCAGCAGTTCGCATTTGGGGGGAGAAGCCAAAAACATTCAGTACTTC